Below, one T cell receptor (beta chain) is given with its context. The sample comes from a study of blood T cell repertoires in COVID-19. Across the study: COVID-19 samples, acute and convalescent, were from the United States, Italy and Spain. From T cells, B-cell-depleted T cells, or PBMCs came the material, which was cDNA or gDNA.

Original processing methods: Amplifying reference gene primers gave estimates of nucleated cell counts. Clones were sequenced by immunoSEQ multiplex PCR, and TCRdb holds only the in-frame ones, with some missing. V and J calls and clone size come straight from that table; D and trimming were deduced from the DNA. The repertoire holds 80,000 or so clones, with 80% as singletons. In germline, CDR1 is MNHNY, CDR2 SVGAGI (reference sequence). This CDR3 comprises 15 residues. The trim removed 6 bases at V and 8 bases at J, leaving 8 bases unmatched. The TCR sequence derives from a woman in her 70s with acute or convalescent COVID-19. The sample taken for sequencing was peripheral blood. V usage is TRBV6-6 and J usage is TRBJ2-5; 14 nucleotides line up with TRBD2. For the CDR3, the DNA is TGTGCCAGCAGGCAGACTAGCGGGGGGGCAGATACCCAGTACTTC. Protein product: CASRQTSGGADTQYF.